The table lists the clone carrying this TCR beta chain with many counts. The antigen is undetermined. The germline V gene has CDR1 LNHDA and CDR2 SQIVND (reference sequence). Trimming cost V 7 bases and J 2 bases, with 12 bases left between them. This CDR3 is 15 amino acids long. The sample is drawn from a study of T cells after posttransplantation cyclophosphamide. Regarding the study as a whole: Recipient CMV seropositivity and CMV reactivation strongly tracked TRB clonality. Later post-transplant blood repertoires were often dominated by donor CD8+ memory clones.

Only in-frame clones appear in the TCRdb table, and some are missing; sequencing was by immunoSEQ multiplex PCR. This repertoire holds some 38,000 clones, and none appear only once. The chain has TRBV19 and TRBJ2-6, with a possible D match to TRBD2 (6 bases). Sequencing used PBMCs. The TCR sequence derives from a man in his fifties or sixties in good health, CMV-negative, and a related stem cell transplant donor. The CDR3 DNA sequence: TGTGCCAGTAATCGGGGGTGGGCTGGGGCCAACGTCCTGACTTTC. This sequence encodes CASNRGWAGANVLTF.